This T cell receptor beta chain was recovered during a study of beta chain features in type 1 diabetes. Study-wide results and limits: VDJ junctions from type 1 diabetes patients carried fewer insertions and larger deletions.

Expressed TCRB transcripts were sequenced because the isolated RNA had all been reverse transcribed beforehand. The read count averaged about 3.6 million across naive, central memory and regulatory T cell samples. Data came from immunoSEQ multiplex PCR; TCRdb stores just in-frame clones and leaves some out. The repertoire has 600,000 to 650,000 clones, 15% to 18% of them found once; the top ten carry approximately 0.093%. As for this clone: Its antigen is not identified.

Germline V CDR1 and CDR2: SEHNR, FQNEAQ (reference sequence). The CDR3 length is 17 residues. V lost 2 bases and J lost 1; bases outside the gene matches: 9. The sample comprised naive CD4+ T cells from blood. The receptor was isolated from a man younger than 30 in good health. The V call is TRBV7-9, the J call TRBJ1-1; 8 nucleotides align to TRBD1. CDR3 bases: TGTGCCAGCAGCTTACAGGGGGCCACTGGGCGGAACACTGAAGCTTTCTTT. Its translation is CASSLQGATGRNTEAFF.